The 26 T cell receptor beta chains reported below all come from one sample, sequenced in a study of beta chain features in type 1 diabetes. Antigens for these TCRs are unknown. General study points: People with Type 1 diabetes carried modestly yet significantly shorter TCRB CDR3s in all four CD4+ subsets.

The entirety of the isolated RNA underwent reverse transcription, so expressed TCRB transcripts were sequenced. Clones were read by immunoSEQ multiplex PCR, and TCRdb kept only the in-frame ones, dropping some. The sample includes around 600,000 clones, about an eighth of them seen just once. The sample consisted of naive CD4+ T cells from blood. The receptors originated from a man younger than 45 with type 1 diabetes.

The chain has TRBV6-5 and TRBJ2-2; a possible D gene is TRBD1 (7 bases). Germline values: CDR1 MNHEY, CDR2 SVGAGI. The CDR3 is made up of 14 amino acids. The V gene lost 11 bases and the J gene lost 0 bases, with 13 bases spanning the gap. Here the CDR3 DNA reads TGTGCCGCGGCGGGACAGACGAACACCGGGGAGCTGTTTTTT. It encodes CAAAGQTNTGELFF.

Only a few counts were recorded for this clone. The V gene is TRBV6-6, the J gene TRBJ2-6; D unresolved. V was cut by 0 bases and J by 4 bases, with 7 bases left in between. The germline V gene has CDR1 MNHNY and CDR2 SVGAGI (reference sequence). CDR3 length: 15 residues. CDR3 bases: TGTGCCAGCAGTTACTCGGCTTCGGGGGCCAACGTCCTGACTTTC. It translates to CASSYSASGANVLTF.

This clone occurred a few times. The chain has TRBV6-5 and TRBJ1-2; no clear D gene. The V gene's germline CDR1 is MNHEY and CDR2 SVGAGI. The CDR3 consists of 13 residues. V was trimmed by 6 bases and J by 4 bases, leaving 12 bases between them. In DNA, the CDR3 is TGTGCCAGCAGAGACGAGGAGCCCTATGGCTACACCTTC. Amino acid sequence: CASRDEEPYGYTF.

This clone turned up a few times. The rearrangement uses TRBV28 and TRBJ1-4; D is undetermined. Germline V gives CDR1 MDHEN, CDR2 SYDVKM. V lost 2 bases, J lost 0 bases, and 7 bases lay in between. This CDR3 has 15 amino acids. The DNA of the CDR3 is TGTGCCAGCAGTTTAAATTTCGCAACTAATGAAAAACTGTTTTTT. Amino acids: CASSLNFATNEKLFF.

DNA for the CDR3: TGTGCCAGCAGCCGGACAGGGGGGCAAGAGACCCAGTACTTC. It is translated as CASSRTGGQETQYF. The V gene is TRBV13, the J gene TRBJ2-5; 10 bases fit TRBD1. The CDR3 extends over 14 amino acids. Germline values: CDR1 PRHDT, CDR2 FYEKMQ (reference sequence). The V and J ends lost 5 bases and 2 bases, in that order; junction bases with no gene match: 2.

The genes are TRBV27 and TRBJ2-3, with 8 bases lining up with TRBD2. Germline-derived CDR1 and CDR2 are MNHEY and SMNVEV (reference sequence). The CDR3 runs 14 residues. The trim removed 6 bases at V and 3 bases at J, leaving 5 bases unmatched. Here the CDR3 reads CASSPGGLTDTQYF. The CDR3 region has the DNA TGTGCCAGCAGCCCGGGGGGGTTGACAGATACGCAGTATTTT.

This clone was seen a handful of times. Other DNA sequences in this specimen translate into the identical CDR3. This chain joins TRBV7-2 and TRBJ1-1; no reliable D call. CDR3 length: 13 residues. CDR1 and CDR2 (germline): SGHTA, FQGNSA. V was shortened by 1 base and J by 0 bases, with 3 bases between the two germline ends. The CDR3 bases are TGTGCCAGCAGCTTAGGCATGAACACTGAAGCTTTCTTT. It encodes CASSLGMNTEAFF.

This clone has more than one count but fewer than ten. This rearrangement joins TRBV29-1 to TRBJ2-5; 7 positions agree with TRBD1. After removal of 6 bases from V and 4 bases from J, the junction contained 5 bases not matched to a gene. The CDR3 is made up of 12 amino acids. Germline V CDR1 and CDR2: SQVTM, ANQGSEA. CDR3 amino acids: CSVRDRGETQYF. CDR3 sequence (DNA): TGCAGCGTCCGGGACAGAGGAGAGACCCAGTACTTC.

The V call is TRBV6-4, the J call TRBJ2-1, with 9 bases matching TRBD2. The germline V gene encodes CDR1 MRHNA and CDR2 SNTAGT. The V segment lost 2 bases and the J segment 8 bases; nucleotides outside the gene matches: 4. The CDR3 is 14 residues long. This CDR3 is CASSDGGLAYEQFF. CDR3 coding DNA: TGTGCCAGCAGTGACGGGGGACTAGCCTATGAGCAGTTCTTC.

V is TRBV27 and J is TRBJ2-6, with unresolved D. The germline V and J ends were trimmed by 6 bases and 1 base, with 7 bases remaining between them. The CDR3 covers 14 residues. The germline V gene encodes CDR1 MNHEY and CDR2 SMNVEV (reference sequence). The CDR3 loop reads CASRRVSGANVLTF. CDR3 DNA sequence: TGTGCCAGCAGAAGGGTATCTGGGGCCAACGTCCTGACTTTC. Supplemented by reference TRBV27 and TRBJ2-6, the full variable domain reads EAQVTQNPRYLITVTGKKLTVTCSQNMNHEYMSWYRQDPGLGLRQIYYSMNVEVTDKGDVPEGYKVSRKEKRNFPLILESPSPNQTSLYFCASRRVSGANVLTFGAGSRLTVL.

The gene calls are TRBV6-1 and TRBJ2-1; 9 bases line up with TRBD2. The germline gives CDR1 MNHNS, CDR2 SASEGT. The CDR3 extends over 17 amino acids. After removal of 2 bases from V and 4 bases from J, the junction contained 9 bases not matched to a gene. The CDR3 coding sequence is TGTGCCAGCAGTGAACGTGGCCATAGCGGGGGTTACAATGAGCAGTTCTTC. Encoded protein: CASSERGHSGGYNEQFF.

This clone was seen more than once but under ten times. J is TRBJ1-1 and V is TRBV14; D gene unclear. This CDR3 comprises 15 residues. CDR1 is SGHDN, CDR2 FVKESK, per germline. The V end was cut by 4 bases, the J end by 2 bases, with 14 bases between. The CDR3 DNA sequence: TGTGCCAGCAGCCCTAGGGCGGTGGCCAACACTGAAGCTTTCTTT. Translation gives CASSPRAVANTEAFF. Filled out from reference TRBV14 and TRBJ1-1, the complete variable domain reads EAGVTQFPSHSVIEKGQTVTLRCDPISGHDNLYWYRRVMGKEIKFLLHFVKESKQDESGMPNNRFLAERTGGTYSTLKVQPAELEDSGVYFCASSPRAVANTEAFFGQGTRLTVV.

The chain combines TRBV9 with TRBJ2-1; 11 bases map to TRBD2. Looked up from germline, CDR1 is SGDLS and CDR2 is YYNGEE. Unmatched junction bases numbered 5, after V lost 4 bases and J lost 2 bases. The CDR3 is made up of 16 amino acids. DNA for the CDR3: TGTGCCAGCAGCACTGCGACTAGCGGGGCCTACAATGAGCAGTTCTTC. Residues: CASSTATSGAYNEQFF. The whole variable domain, filled in from reference TRBV9 and TRBJ2-1, reads DSGVTQTPKHLITATGQRVTLRCSPRSGDLSVYWYQQSLDQGLQFLIQYYNGEERAKGNILERFSAQQFPDLHSELNLSSLELGDSALYFCASSTATSGAYNEQFFGPGTRLTVL.

This clone has just a few counts. This chain links TRBV29-1 with TRBJ2-7, with D possibly being TRBD1 (5 bases). V lost 4 bases to trimming and J lost 7 bases, with 11 bases between them. The CDR3 contains 11 residues. CDR1 and CDR2 from the germline V gene are SQVTM and ANQGSEA. CDR3 nucleotide sequence: TGCAGCGTTGGGACAACCTTAGAGCAGTACTTC. Residues: CSVGTTLEQYF.

V is TRBV11-3 and J is TRBJ1-1, with TRBD1 as a possible D gene (6 bases). The CDR3 spans 13 residues. V lost 9 bases and J lost 5, with 16 bases in between. The germline gives CDR1 SGHNT, CDR2 YENEEA. The CDR3 sequence: CASHRDTATEAFF. The DNA for the CDR3 is TGTGCCAGTCATCGGGACACCGCTACTGAAGCTTTCTTT. Using reference TRBV11-3 and TRBJ1-1 for the parts outside the CDR3, the full variable domain is EAGVVQSPRYKIIEKKQPVAFWCNPISGHNTLYWYLQNLGQGPELLIRYENEEAVDDSQLPKDRFSAERLKGVDSTLKIQPAELGDSAVYLCASHRDTATEAFFGQGTRLTVV.

In this sample, this clone turned up a few times. This rearrangement joins TRBV10-3 to TRBJ2-3, with D unresolved. The germline gives CDR1 ENHRY, CDR2 SYGVKD. There are 11 residues in the CDR3. V was trimmed by 6 bases and J by 2 bases, leaving 3 bases between them. The CDR3 spells CAIRDTDTQYF. The CDR3 coding sequence is TGTGCCATCAGGGACACAGATACGCAGTATTTT.

This clone was detected only a few times. The rearrangement links TRBV6-5 to TRBJ2-4; D is tentatively TRBD1 or TRBD2 (5 bases each). There are 15 residues in the CDR3. CDR1 MNHEY and CDR2 SVGAGI come from the germline V gene. V was cut by 4 bases and J by 4 bases, with 14 bases left in between. CDR3 in amino acids: CASSFNEGWKNIQYF. CDR3 sequence (DNA): TGTGCCAGCAGTTTCAACGAGGGGTGGAAAAACATTCAGTACTTC.

V gene TRBV15 combines with J gene TRBJ1-4, with no clear D. Trimming shortened V by 3 bases and J by 8 bases, and 13 bases separated the two germline ends. CDR1 and CDR2 from the germline V gene are LNHNV and YYDKDF (reference sequence). There are 14 residues in the CDR3. CDR3 residues: CATSRRGVGEKLFF. As DNA, the CDR3 is TGTGCCACCAGCAGGAGAGGAGTCGGGGAAAAACTGTTTTTT.

This clone was counted between two and nine times. The rearrangement uses TRBV4-1 and TRBJ2-7; no definite D call. Germline V gene sequence: CDR1 MGHRA, CDR2 YSYEKL. This CDR3 is 13 amino acids long. The V end was cut by 1 base, the J end by 7 bases, with 11 bases between. The CDR3 nucleotides are TGCGCCAGCAGCCAAGGTACCACGTGGGAGCAGTACTTC. Its translation is CASSQGTTWEQYF.

The V gene is TRBV9, the J gene TRBJ1-1; 9 bases match TRBD1. The ends lost 2 bases at V and 5 bases at J; junction bases unmatched: 7. This CDR3 has 15 amino acids. CDR1 is SGDLS, CDR2 YYNGEE, per germline. The CDR3 is CASSVEGQGITEAFF. CDR3 in DNA: TGTGCCAGCAGCGTGGAGGGACAGGGAATAACTGAAGCTTTCTTT.

A few counts support this clone. This chain connects TRBV28 to TRBJ2-7; D not resolved. The ends were cut back, 5 bases at V and 6 bases at J, with 14 bases in the middle. Germline V gene sequence: CDR1 MDHEN, CDR2 SYDVKM. There are 13 residues in the CDR3. CDR3 coding DNA: TGTGCCAGCAGTCCCCAGACCGTCCCCGAGCAGTACTTC. The encoded protein is CASSPQTVPEQYF.

This clone was counted only a few times. The chain employs TRBV5-6 and TRBJ2-7, with D unclear. Germline V CDR1 and CDR2: SGHDT, YYEEEE. Deletions cut 5 bases from V and 9 bases from J, with 15 bases between. The CDR3 runs to 12 residues. The CDR3 bases are TGTGCCAGCAGGTTCCGCCGCGCCGCGCAGTACTTC. Translating it yields CASRFRRAAQYF.

The table lists this clone with a few counts. The chain has TRBV28 and TRBJ1-6; maybe TRBD1 (5 bases). The CDR3 spans 15 residues. The germline V gene encodes CDR1 MDHEN and CDR2 SYDVKM. Deletions cut 3 bases from V and 9 bases from J, with 15 bases between. The CDR3 region is CASSFHRLGGSPLHF. In DNA, the CDR3 is TGTGCCAGCAGTTTTCACAGGTTGGGGGGTTCACCCCTCCACTTT.

The chain joins TRBV2 to TRBJ1-4; D is unclear. Per the germline V gene, CDR1 is SNHLY and CDR2 is FYNNEI. V gave up 8 bases and J gave up 1 base, with 11 bases separating them. The CDR3 length is 14 residues. The CDR3 region is CASRQMGTNEKLFF. The CDR3, as DNA: TGTGCCAGCCGCCAGATGGGAACTAATGAAAAACTGTTTTTT. The complete variable domain, with remaining parts taken from reference TRBV2 and TRBJ1-4, reads EPEVTQTPSHQVTQMGQEVILRCVPISNHLYFYWYRQILGQKVEFLVSFYNNEISEKSEIFDDQFSVERPDGSNFTLKIRSTKLEDSAMYFCASRQMGTNEKLFFGSGTQLSVL.

Only a few counts were recorded for this clone. The chain employs TRBV28 and TRBJ2-1, with 10 bases identical to TRBD2. This CDR3 is 15 amino acids long. Germline values: CDR1 MDHEN, CDR2 SYDVKM. Trimming cost V 6 bases and J 6 bases; bases outside gene matches: 8. The CDR3 DNA reads TGTGCCAGCAGCTTAGCGGGGGGTTTCGGCAATGAGCAGTTCTTC. Residues: CASSLAGGFGNEQFF.

This clone was counted only a few times. CDR3 sequence reads: CSVEGERANNEKLFF. The CDR3 region has the DNA TGCAGCGTTGAAGGAGAAAGGGCCAATAATGAAAAACTGTTTTTT. J is TRBJ1-4 and V is TRBV29-1, with unresolved D. With 1 base removed from V and 4 bases from J, the gap between germline ends came to 13 bases. CDR1 SQVTM and CDR2 ANQGSEA come from the germline V gene. This CDR3 has 15 amino acids.